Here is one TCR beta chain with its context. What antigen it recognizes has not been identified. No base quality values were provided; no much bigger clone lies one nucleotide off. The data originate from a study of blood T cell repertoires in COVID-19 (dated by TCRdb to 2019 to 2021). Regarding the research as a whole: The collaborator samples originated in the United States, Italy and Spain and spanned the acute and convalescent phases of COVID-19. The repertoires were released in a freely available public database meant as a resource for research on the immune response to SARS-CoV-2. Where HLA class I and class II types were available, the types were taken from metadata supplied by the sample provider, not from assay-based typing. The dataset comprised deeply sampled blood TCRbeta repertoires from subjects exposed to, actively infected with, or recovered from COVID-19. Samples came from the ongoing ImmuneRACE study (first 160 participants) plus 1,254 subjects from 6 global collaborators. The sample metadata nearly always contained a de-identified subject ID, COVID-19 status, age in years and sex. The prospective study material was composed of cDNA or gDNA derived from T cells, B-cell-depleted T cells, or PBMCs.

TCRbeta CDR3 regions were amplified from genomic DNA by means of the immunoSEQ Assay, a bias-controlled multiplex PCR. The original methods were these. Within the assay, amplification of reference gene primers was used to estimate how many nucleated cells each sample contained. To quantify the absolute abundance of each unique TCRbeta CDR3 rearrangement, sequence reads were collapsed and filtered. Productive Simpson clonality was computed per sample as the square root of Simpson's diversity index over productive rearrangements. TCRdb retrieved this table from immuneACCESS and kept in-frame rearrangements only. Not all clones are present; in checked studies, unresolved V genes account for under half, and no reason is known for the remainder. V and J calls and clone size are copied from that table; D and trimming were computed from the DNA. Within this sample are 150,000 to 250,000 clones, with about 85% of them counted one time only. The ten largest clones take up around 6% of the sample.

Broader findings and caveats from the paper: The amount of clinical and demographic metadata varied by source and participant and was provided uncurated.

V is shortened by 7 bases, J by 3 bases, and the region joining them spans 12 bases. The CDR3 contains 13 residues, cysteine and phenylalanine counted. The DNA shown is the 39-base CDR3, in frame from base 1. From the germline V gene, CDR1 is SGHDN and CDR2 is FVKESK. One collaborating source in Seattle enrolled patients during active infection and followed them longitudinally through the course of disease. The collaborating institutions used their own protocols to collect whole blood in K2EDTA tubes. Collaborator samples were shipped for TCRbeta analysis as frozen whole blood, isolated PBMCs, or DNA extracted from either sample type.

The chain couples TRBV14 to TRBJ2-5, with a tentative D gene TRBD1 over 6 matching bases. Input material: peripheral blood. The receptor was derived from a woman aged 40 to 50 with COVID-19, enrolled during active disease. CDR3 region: CASNGQHKETQYF. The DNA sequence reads TGTGCCAGCAATGGACAGCATAAAGAGACCCAGTACTTC.